One T cell receptor (beta chain) is described in this entry. Its antigen is undetermined. This was a survey-level run. The data were produced by immunoSEQ multiplex PCR, yet TCRdb's version contains in-frame clones alone and is incomplete. Found here are tens of thousands of clones, roughly 73% of them singletons; the top ten hold 0.65% to 0.75%. The data stem from a study of pediatric ulcerative colitis. Findings of the study overall: Ulcerative colitis patients shared more blood-rectal clones than controls.

V dropped 3 bases and J dropped 0 bases, with 9 bases sitting between them. Germline CDR1 MDHEN, CDR2 SYDVKM. The CDR3 extends over 15 amino acids. During colonoscopy, one to two rectal pinch biopsies were collected. Sequenced material: gut tissue. V and J are TRBV28 and TRBJ1-5; D is uncertain. This clonotype originated in a boy younger than 18 with moderate ulcerative colitis. The CDR3 DNA reads as TGTGCCAGCAGTTTCCCCGTGTTTAGCAATCAGCCCCAGCATTTT. This translates into CASSFPVFSNQPQHF.